This T cell receptor (beta chain) was identified during a study of blood T cells in healthy people across ages. The CDR3 has 13 amino acids. CDR1 is ENHRY and CDR2 is SYGVKD in the germline V gene. V was pared by 11 bases and J by 4 bases, with 18 bases between. For the second PCR, which ran for roughly 6 to 12 cycles, a sample-barcoded 5' primer and a J-beta primer mix were used. TCRdb itself ran the 5' RACE reads through MiXCR, one entry per CDR3 protein. The table lists fewer than 950,000 distinct CDR3 sequences, 40% to 65% of them singletons, with around 40% in the top ten. Input material: blood. The sequence derives from a man older than 75 in good health. The chain recombines TRBV10-3 with TRBJ2-7; TRBD2 might be the D (6 bases). The CDR3 nucleotides read TGTGCCGCCAAGCCCCGGGAGAGTTACGAGCAGTACTTC. It yields the protein CAAKPRESYEQYF.